Shown below are 7 T cell receptor beta chains from a single sample sequenced in a study of blood T cells in healthy people across ages. Sample-barcoded 5' priming and a J-beta primer mix drove a second PCR of about 7 to 12 cycles. A single record per CDR3 protein comes from TCRdb applying MiXCR to the 5' RACE reads. This repertoire shows 710,000 or so distinct CDR3 sequences, roughly 32% found once; its top ten account for just over 15%. The sequencing input was blood. The receptors stem from a woman aged 80 or older in good health.

The chain couples TRBV6-1 to TRBJ1-2, with TRBD1 matching 8 bases. Germline V gene data show CDR1 as MNHNS and CDR2 as SASEGT. The CDR3 covers 17 residues. V lost 4 bases, J lost 8 bases, and 18 bases stayed unmatched. CDR3 sequence (DNA): TGTGCCAGCAGTGGGGGCAGGGGGCGGCCTGGGGCTGGAGGCTACACCTTC. Translation: CASSGGRGRPGAGGYTF.

Note on this clonotype: This may come from a read error, since a much larger clone is one base off. V gene TRBV2 combines with J gene TRBJ2-4, with no clear D. Germline V lookup: CDR1 SNHLY, CDR2 FYNNEI. The CDR3 covers 12 residues. CDR3 sequence (DNA): TGTGCCGGCAGTGAAGTGGTAGGGAAACAGTACTTC. As protein: CAGSEVVGKQYF.

The CDR3: CASSPSSPYNEQYF. The CDR3 nucleotides read TGTGCCAGCAGCCCTTCCTCCCCCTACAATGAGCAGTACTTC. This sequence joins TRBV7-9 and TRBJ2-1; the D is unclear. Matching the DNA end better, TRBJ2-7 makes the J call doubtful. Germline CDR1 and CDR2: SEHNR and FQNEAQ (reference sequence). The CDR3 runs 14 residues.

With regard to this clonotype: Being one base from a much bigger clone, this may be a read error. The J gene is TRBJ2-4, the V gene TRBV3-1; the match to TRBD1 covers 9 bases. The germline CDR1 and CDR2 sequences are LGHDT and YNNKEL (reference sequence). CDR3 length equals 15 residues. CDR3 in DNA: TGTGCCAGCAGGGGGGACAGGGAGGACAAAAACGTTCAGTACTTC. It encodes CASRGDREDKNVQYF. Full variable domain (remainder filled in from reference TRBV3-1 and TRBJ2-4): DTAVSQTPKYLVTQMGNDKSIKCEQNLGHDTMYWYKQDSKKFLKIMFSYNNKELIINETVPNRFSPKSPDKAHLNLHINSLELGDSAVYFCASRGDREDKNVQYFGAGTRLSVL.

This clonotype is a singleton in its sample. The rearrangement joins TRBV20-1 to TRBJ2-3; 8 positions match TRBD2. In germline, CDR1 is DFQATT, CDR2 SNEGSKA (reference sequence). V lost 5 bases to trimming and J lost 3 bases; unmatched junction nucleotides: 7. CDR3 length equals 14 residues. CDR3 protein: CSACRAGGTDTQYF. The CDR3 DNA reads TGCAGTGCTTGCCGGGCGGGGGGTACAGATACGCAGTATTTT.

This clonotype was observed at least ten times. V gene TRBV4-2 combines with J gene TRBJ1-1; D is unclear. Germline V gives CDR1 LGHNA, CDR2 YNFKEQ. This CDR3 is built from 14 residues. V lost 0 bases and J lost 4, with 9 bases in between. CDR3 amino acids: CASSQDQRSTEAFF. The CDR3 nucleotides read TGTGCCAGCAGCCAAGATCAACGGAGCACTGAAGCTTTCTTT.

The chain recombines TRBV4-3 with TRBJ2-1; TRBD2 aligns across 12 bases. The CDR3 totals 18 residues. With 0 bases clipped from V and 9 bases from J, the junction kept 12 bases outside the gene matches. Germline V CDR1 and CDR2: LGHNA, YSLEER. This CDR3 is CASSQDHPASGRASEQFF. The CDR3 region has the DNA TGCGCCAGCAGCCAAGATCATCCCGCTAGCGGGAGGGCCAGTGAGCAGTTCTTC.